This TCR beta chain was recorded in a study of neurological immune-mediated disorders. Germline V gene sequence: CDR1 MDHEN, CDR2 SYDVKM. V lost 4 bases and J lost 1, with 7 bases in between. The CDR3 loop spans 13 amino acids. TCRdb called the 5' RACE reads again in MiXCR, with one record for every CDR3 protein. The data show fewer than 60,000 distinct CDR3 sequences, approximately 14% seen once. Time point indicated: longitudinal time-point 2. Study results and caveats: HTLV-1-associated myelopathy displayed the greatest TCR clonal expansion, and multiple sclerosis exhibited the smallest, lower than that of healthy controls.

This clonotype appeared many times. The antigen remains unidentified. The chain employs TRBV28 and TRBJ1-1; the D is unclear. The clonotype comes from a male donor with HTLV-1-associated myelopathy (HAM/TSP). The sequenced material came from PBMCs. The CDR3, as DNA: TGTGCCAGCAGTTCTTCAAAGAACACTGAAGCTTTCTTT. Its translation is CASSSSKNTEAFF.